What follows is one T cell receptor (beta chain) and its context. In the original processing: Estimated nucleated cell counts came from reference gene primer amplification. TCRdb's copy holds only in-frame clones and misses some; the assay was immunoSEQ multiplex PCR. That table is the source of V, J and clone size, and D and trimming were worked out from the DNA. The table has about 150,000 clones, over 80% seen once. V shed 5 bases and J 0 bases; nucleotides not matched to a gene: 4. This CDR3 comprises 17 residues. CDR1 ENHRY and CDR2 SYGVKD come from the germline V gene. These data belong to a study of blood T cell repertoires in COVID-19. Study details: PBMCs, B-cell-depleted T cells, or T cells provided the cDNA or gDNA that made up the material.

Specimen: PBMCs or T cells enriched from blood (not recorded which). This TCR derives from a man aged 70 or older who had been exposed to COVID-19. This chain links TRBV10-3 with TRBJ2-6; 10 positions agree with TRBD2. The CDR3 DNA reads as TGTGCCATCAGTCCTAGCGGGAGACTCTCTGGGGCCAACGTCCTGACTTTC. Translation: CAISPSGRLSGANVLTF.